This T cell receptor (beta chain) was documented in a study of CD8 T cells in Susac syndrome. Random hexamers primed reverse transcription of about 0.45 to 1 ug RNA. MiXCR was run by TCRdb on the immunoSEQ multiplex PCR reads, yielding one entry per CDR3 protein. The data show some 120,000 distinct CDR3 sequences, approximately 95% seen once. The receptor comes from a human donor with multiple sclerosis. What was sequenced was CD8+ T cells from PBMCs.

CDR3 residues: CASRLAGQNEQFF. CDR3 coding DNA: TGTGCCAGTAGACTAGCGGGGCAGAATGAGCAGTTCTTC. The chain employs TRBV19 and TRBJ2-1; 10 bases match TRBD2. Germline V gene lookup returns CDR1 LNHDA and CDR2 SQIVND (reference sequence). V lost 6 bases, J lost 7 bases, and 3 bases stayed unmatched. This CDR3 contains 13 residues.